This is a list of T cell receptor beta chains from one sample in a study of T cell responses to AZD1222 COVID-19 vaccine. TCRdb keeps only in-frame clones here, not all; method: immunoSEQ multiplex PCR. Here the sample spans approximately 88,000 clones, 90% being singletons. Here the sequenced sample was peripheral blood, taken 28 days after the second AZD1222 dose. The receptors here all came from an adult who received the AZD1222 COVID-19 vaccine. The CDR3 runs from the conserved cysteine through the conserved F or W. Part of the rows lack a size; the others show once, few, many or a class for expanded clones.

v_call,clone_size,cdr3_aa
TRBV28,NA,CASSPFPDSPLHF
TRBV7-2,once,CASSETRGGGGPQPQHF
TRBV9,NA,CASSGQGRNSPLHF
TRBV3-1/TRBV3-2,NA,CASCPKTGTGDETQYF
TRBV3-1/TRBV3-2,NA,CASSQASQTGFEQYF
TRBV5-4,NA,CASSRDRYEQYF
TRBV7-3,NA,CASSFGMNTEAFF
TRBV7-9,NA,CASQGDRNSPLHF
TRBV6-5,NA,CASSYSQGSSSPLHF
TRBV28,NA,CASRTPQKGAEAFF
TRBV30,NA,CAWTFSTDTQYF